This is a list of T cell receptor beta chains from one sample in a study of blood T cells in healthy people across ages. One entry per CDR3 protein results from TCRdb running MiXCR on the 5' RACE reads. The sample shows some 1.5 million distinct CDR3 sequences, 28% of them seen only once. The sequenced material came from blood. The receptors originated from a woman in her 30s in good health. Each CDR3 is given with its conserved first and last residue. Each record gives: clone size, J gene, V gene, D gene, CDR3 protein, CDR3 DNA. A D gene is named only where the DNA matches it firmly. Only part of the rows carry a size: once, few, many, or a class if the clone is expanded.

clone_size: NA; j_call: TRBJ1-2; v_call: TRBV4-1; d_call: NA; cdr3_aa: CASSQTAGDYGYTF; cdr3_nt: TGCGCCAGCAGCCAAACTGCCGGAGACTATGGCTACACCTTC
clone_size: many; j_call: TRBJ2-5; v_call: TRBV29-1; d_call: TRBD1; cdr3_aa: CSVEGQTGKQETQYF; cdr3_nt: TGCAGCGTTGAGGGACAGACAGGGAAACAAGAGACCCAGTACTTC
clone_size: NA; j_call: TRBJ2-3; v_call: TRBV5-1; d_call: NA; cdr3_aa: CASSPPATRWYF; cdr3_nt: TGCGCCAGCAGCCCGCCGGCGACCCGATGGTATTTT
clone_size: NA; j_call: TRBJ2-1; v_call: TRBV11-2; d_call: NA; cdr3_aa: CASSLERVNEQFF; cdr3_nt: TGTGCCAGCAGCTTAGAGAGGGTCAATGAGCAGTTCTTC
clone_size: NA; j_call: TRBJ1-2; v_call: TRBV7-2; d_call: NA; cdr3_aa: CASSLVRANGYTF; cdr3_nt: TGTGCCAGCAGCTTAGTCAGGGCGAATGGCTACACCTTC
clone_size: NA; j_call: TRBJ1-2; v_call: TRBV7-2; d_call: TRBD1; cdr3_aa: CASSADRVAGYTF; cdr3_nt: TGTGCCAGCAGCGCAGACAGGGTGGCGGGCTACACCTTC
clone_size: many; j_call: TRBJ2-7; v_call: TRBV28; d_call: TRBD1; cdr3_aa: CASSLYTGQGTYEQYF; cdr3_nt: TGTGCCAGCAGTTTATATACAGGACAGGGGACCTACGAGCAGTACTTC
clone_size: many; j_call: TRBJ2-7; v_call: TRBV5-1; d_call: NA; cdr3_aa: CASRITFENSYEQYF; cdr3_nt: TGCGCCAGCAGGATCACATTTGAGAATAGCTACGAGCAGTACTTC
clone_size: NA; j_call: TRBJ2-7; v_call: TRBV30; d_call: NA; cdr3_aa: CAWMGHYEQYF; cdr3_nt: TGTGCCTGGATGGGTCACTACGAGCAGTACTTC
clone_size: few; j_call: TRBJ2-1; v_call: TRBV2; d_call: NA; cdr3_aa: CASSEDPVSYNEQFF; cdr3_nt: TGTGCCAGCAGTGAAGACCCCGTCTCCTACAATGAGCAGTTCTTC
clone_size: NA; j_call: TRBJ1-5; v_call: TRBV20-1; d_call: NA; cdr3_aa: CSARLLGVVGSNQPQHF; cdr3_nt: TGCAGTGCCCGCCTCCTGGGGGTTGTGGGCAGCAATCAGCCCCAGCATTTT
clone_size: NA; j_call: TRBJ1-1; v_call: TRBV6-1; d_call: NA; cdr3_aa: CASSEFSGIRTEAFF; cdr3_nt: TGTGCCAGCAGTGAATTTTCGGGGATTCGCACTGAAGCTTTCTTT
clone_size: NA; j_call: TRBJ1-1; v_call: TRBV20-1; d_call: NA; cdr3_aa: CSASQGLDTEAFF; cdr3_nt: TGCAGTGCATCACAGGGATTGGACACTGAAGCTTTCTTT
clone_size: few; j_call: TRBJ2-1; v_call: TRBV20-1; d_call: NA; cdr3_aa: CSASFTGINEQFF; cdr3_nt: TGCAGTGCTAGTTTTACGGGGATCAATGAGCAGTTCTTC
clone_size: NA; j_call: TRBJ1-5; v_call: TRBV7-9; d_call: NA; cdr3_aa: CAIGGSRAYSNQPQHF; cdr3_nt: TGTGCCATCGGGGGGAGCCGCGCTTATAGCAATCAGCCCCAGCATTTT
clone_size: NA; j_call: TRBJ1-1; v_call: TRBV2; d_call: NA; cdr3_aa: CASSDAGRRNTEAFF; cdr3_nt: TGTGCCAGCAGTGACGCAGGGAGGAGGAACACTGAAGCTTTCTTT
clone_size: NA; j_call: TRBJ2-1; v_call: TRBV6-1; d_call: TRBD2; cdr3_aa: CVSSEGASGGNEQFF; cdr3_nt: TGTGTCAGCAGTGAAGGGGCTAGCGGGGGCAATGAGCAGTTCTTC
clone_size: many; j_call: TRBJ2-1; v_call: TRBV7-3; d_call: NA; cdr3_aa: CASSLARHNEQFF; cdr3_nt: TGTGCCAGCAGCTTAGCGAGACACAATGAGCAGTTCTTC
clone_size: NA; j_call: TRBJ1-2; v_call: TRBV29-1; d_call: NA; cdr3_aa: CSVESGMENYGYTF; cdr3_nt: TGCAGCGTTGAATCGGGAATGGAGAACTATGGCTACACCTTC
clone_size: many; j_call: TRBJ2-4; v_call: TRBV5-1; d_call: NA; cdr3_aa: CASSPDGGAIQYF; cdr3_nt: TGCGCCAGCAGCCCGGACGGGGGTGCCATTCAGTACTTC
clone_size: NA; j_call: TRBJ2-1; v_call: TRBV5-1; d_call: NA; cdr3_aa: CASSLTPDNEQFF; cdr3_nt: TGCGCCAGCAGCCTCACCCCGGACAATGAGCAGTTCTTC
clone_size: few; j_call: TRBJ2-1; v_call: TRBV7-9; d_call: TRBD2; cdr3_aa: CASSFTGGIVNEQFF; cdr3_nt: TGTGCCAGCAGCTTTACGGGGGGAATCGTCAATGAGCAGTTCTTC
clone_size: NA; j_call: TRBJ2-5; v_call: TRBV5-1; d_call: NA; cdr3_aa: CASSLGNQENQYF; cdr3_nt: TGCGCCAGCAGCTTGGGGAACCAAGAGAACCAGTACTTC
clone_size: few; j_call: TRBJ1-5; v_call: TRBV9; d_call: NA; cdr3_aa: CASSGGPGRNQPQHF; cdr3_nt: TGTGCCAGCAGCGGCGGACCAGGGCGCAATCAGCCCCAGCATTTT
clone_size: NA; j_call: TRBJ1-2; v_call: TRBV20-1; d_call: NA; cdr3_aa: CSAREFTSYGYTF; cdr3_nt: TGCAGTGCTAGAGAGTTCACCAGCTATGGCTACACCTTC
clone_size: few; j_call: TRBJ1-2; v_call: TRBV28; d_call: NA; cdr3_aa: CASQGFINYGYTF; cdr3_nt: TGTGCCAGCCAGGGGTTCATTAACTATGGCTACACCTTC
clone_size: NA; j_call: TRBJ2-2; v_call: TRBV30; d_call: NA; cdr3_aa: CAWRDRGELFF; cdr3_nt: TGTGCCTGGAGAGACCGGGGGGAGCTGTTTTTT
clone_size: few; j_call: TRBJ2-7; v_call: TRBV6-5; d_call: NA; cdr3_aa: CASSYSTQNLYEQYF; cdr3_nt: TGTGCCAGCAGTTACTCGACTCAGAATCTTTACGAGCAGTACTTC
clone_size: many; j_call: TRBJ1-2; v_call: TRBV7-9; d_call: NA; cdr3_aa: CASSLERGGYTF; cdr3_nt: TGTGCCAGCAGCTTAGAGAGGGGAGGCTACACCTTC
clone_size: few; j_call: TRBJ2-7; v_call: TRBV9; d_call: TRBD2; cdr3_aa: CASSVVGGGSEQYF; cdr3_nt: TGTGCCAGCAGCGTAGTTGGCGGGGGTAGCGAGCAGTACTTC
clone_size: NA; j_call: TRBJ2-1; v_call: TRBV12-3/TRBV12-4; d_call: NA; cdr3_aa: CASSPGLGRGVPEQFF; cdr3_nt: TGTGCCAGCAGTCCTGGTCTGGGTAGAGGAGTCCCTGAGCAGTTCTTC
clone_size: NA; j_call: TRBJ2-1; v_call: TRBV19; d_call: NA; cdr3_aa: CASSIDVANSYNEQFF; cdr3_nt: TGTGCCAGTAGTATAGATGTAGCGAACTCCTACAATGAGCAGTTCTTC